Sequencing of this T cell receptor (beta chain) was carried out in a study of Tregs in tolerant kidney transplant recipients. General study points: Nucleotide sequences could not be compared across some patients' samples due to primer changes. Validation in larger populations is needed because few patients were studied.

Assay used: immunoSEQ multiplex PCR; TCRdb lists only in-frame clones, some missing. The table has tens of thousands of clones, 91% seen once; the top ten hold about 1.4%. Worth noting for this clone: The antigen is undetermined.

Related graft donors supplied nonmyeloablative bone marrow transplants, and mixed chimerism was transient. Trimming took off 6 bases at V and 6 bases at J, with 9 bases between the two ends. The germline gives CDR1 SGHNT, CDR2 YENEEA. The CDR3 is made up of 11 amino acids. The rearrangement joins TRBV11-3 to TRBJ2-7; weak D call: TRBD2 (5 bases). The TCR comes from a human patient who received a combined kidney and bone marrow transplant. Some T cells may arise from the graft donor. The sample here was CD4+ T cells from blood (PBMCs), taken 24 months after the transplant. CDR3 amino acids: CASRSSGEQYF. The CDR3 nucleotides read TGTGCCAGCAGGTCGAGCGGCGAGCAGTACTTC.